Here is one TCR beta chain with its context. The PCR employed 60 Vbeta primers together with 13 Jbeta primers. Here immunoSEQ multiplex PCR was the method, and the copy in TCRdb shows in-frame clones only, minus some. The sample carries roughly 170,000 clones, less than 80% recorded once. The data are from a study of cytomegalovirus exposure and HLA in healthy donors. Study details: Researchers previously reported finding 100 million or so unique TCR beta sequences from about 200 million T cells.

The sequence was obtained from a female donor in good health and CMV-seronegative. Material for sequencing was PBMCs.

The CDR3 DNA reads as TGTGCCAGCAGCCGGAGGATTCTCACGGCGACTGAAGCTTTCTTT. Translated: CASSRRILTATEAFF. The chain is built from TRBV5-6 and TRBJ1-1; D gene uncertain. V lost 4 bases and J lost 5, with 18 bases in between. The CDR3 covers 15 residues. Germline CDR1 is SGHDT and CDR2 is YYEEEE.